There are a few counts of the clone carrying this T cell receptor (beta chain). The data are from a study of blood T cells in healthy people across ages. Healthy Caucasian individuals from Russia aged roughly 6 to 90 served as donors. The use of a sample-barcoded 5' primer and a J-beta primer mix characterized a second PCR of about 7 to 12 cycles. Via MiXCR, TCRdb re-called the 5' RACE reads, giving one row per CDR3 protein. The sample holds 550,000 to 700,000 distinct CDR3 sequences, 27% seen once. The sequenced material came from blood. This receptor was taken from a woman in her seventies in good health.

CDR3 bases: TGTGCCAGCAGCTCGACTAGCGGGGGGCGCCAAGAGACCCAGTACTTC. Encoded protein: CASSSTSGGRQETQYF. This sequence joins TRBV7-3 and TRBJ2-5; 13 bases align to TRBD2. Trimming at V came to 4 bases and at J to 1 base, leaving 3 bases not matched to a gene. Germline V gene lookup returns CDR1 SGHTA and CDR2 FQGTGA. The CDR3 totals 16 residues.